This TCR beta chain was profiled in a study of blood T cell repertoires in COVID-19. In the study overall: Acute and convalescent COVID-19 specimens originated in the United States, Italy and Spain. The analysed material was cDNA or gDNA that came from T cells, B-cell-depleted T cells, or PBMCs.

TCRdb's copy holds only in-frame clones and misses some; the assay was immunoSEQ multiplex PCR. The sample holds 100,000 to 150,000 clones, 88% seen once. The germline gives CDR1 SNHLY, CDR2 FYNNEI. This CDR3 is built from 14 residues. V gave up 5 bases and J gave up 5 bases, with 15 bases separating them. The chain joins TRBV2 to TRBJ1-1; D gene ambiguous. Sequencing was carried out using peripheral blood. The receptor was derived from a human donor in a cohort sampled during active COVID-19. The CDR3 sequence: CASSRAGGQTEAFF. The CDR3 nucleotides read TGTGCCAGCAGTAGGGCCGGAGGCCAAACTGAAGCTTTCTTT.